This T cell receptor beta chain was sequenced during a study of memory CD4+ T cells and cytomegalovirus serostatus. Study details: This sample comes from healthy Belgian adults, roughly nine CMV seropositive, 24 seronegative. Study-wide results and limits: Repertoires predicted CMV serostatus with median bootstrapped AUC of about 0.94.

Single viable CD3+CD4+CD8-CD45RO+ cells were sorted as the memory CD4+ T cells. Clones were sequenced by immunoSEQ multiplex PCR, and TCRdb holds only the in-frame ones, with some missing. The data contain around 45,000 clones, over 65% of them singletons. Regarding this clone: Its antigen is as yet unknown.

The sequenced material came from memory CD4+ T cells from blood. This TCR was recovered from an adult in good health and CMV-seronegative.

The CDR3: CASSFEQVMNTEAFF. The CDR3 DNA is TGTGCCAGCAGCTTTGAACAGGTCATGAACACTGAAGCTTTCTTT. J is TRBJ1-1 and V is TRBV11-3, with D perhaps TRBD1 (5 bases). Germline values: CDR1 SGHNT, CDR2 YENEEA. V was clipped by 3 bases and J by 0 bases, with 11 bases between them. The CDR3 runs to 15 residues.